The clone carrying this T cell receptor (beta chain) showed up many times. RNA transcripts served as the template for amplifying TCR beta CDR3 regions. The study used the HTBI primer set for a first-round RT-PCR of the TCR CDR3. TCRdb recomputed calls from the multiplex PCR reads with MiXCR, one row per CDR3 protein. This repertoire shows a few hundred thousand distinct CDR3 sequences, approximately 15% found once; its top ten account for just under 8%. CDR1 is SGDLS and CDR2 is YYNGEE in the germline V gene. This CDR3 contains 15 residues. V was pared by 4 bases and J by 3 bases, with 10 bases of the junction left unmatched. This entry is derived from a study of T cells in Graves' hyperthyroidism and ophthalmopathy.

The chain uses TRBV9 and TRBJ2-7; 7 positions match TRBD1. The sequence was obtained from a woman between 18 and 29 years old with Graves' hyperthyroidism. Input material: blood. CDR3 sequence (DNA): TGTGCCAGCAGCATTACCGGGACAGCGTTCTACGAGCAGTACTTC. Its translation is CASSITGTAFYEQYF.